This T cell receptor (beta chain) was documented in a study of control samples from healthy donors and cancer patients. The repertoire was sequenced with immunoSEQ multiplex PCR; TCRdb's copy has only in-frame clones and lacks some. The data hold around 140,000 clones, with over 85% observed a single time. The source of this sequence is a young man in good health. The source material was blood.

CDR3 sequence (DNA): TGTGCCAGCAGCTTTATACAGCCACTGAACACCGGGGAGCTGTTTTTT. This gives the protein CASSFIQPLNTGELFF. The genes are TRBV12-1 and TRBJ2-2; no check of the table's D call, TRBD1, against the DNA was made. TRBV12-1 is an annotated pseudogene. The CDR3 covers 16 residues.